The 26 T cell receptor beta chains below all came from one sample that was sequenced in a study of blood T cell repertoires in COVID-19. Using immunoSEQ multiplex PCR, the repertoire was profiled, and TCRdb retains in-frame clones only, with some absent. The data contain roughly 140,000 clones, about nine tenths of them singletons. Sequencing input: peripheral blood. These receptors all stem from a human donor in a cohort sampled during active COVID-19.

The chain recombines TRBV5-1 with TRBJ1-3, with TRBD1 identical over 7 bases. The J call could be wrong; TRBJ2-2 is a better fit for the DNA end. Germline values: CDR1 SGHRS, CDR2 YFSETQ. The CDR3 contains 16 residues. CDR3 coding DNA: TGCGCCAGCAGCTCCTCGGGACAGAGGAACACCGGGGAGCTGTTTTTT. The encoded protein is CASSSSGQRNTGELFF.

In this sample, this clone turned up once. V usage is TRBV7-2 and J usage is TRBJ2-3; the match to TRBD2 covers 7 bases. This CDR3 has 15 amino acids. The germline gives CDR1 SGHTA, CDR2 FQGNSA. Trimming at V came to 3 bases and at J to 1 base, leaving 4 bases not matched to a gene. This CDR3 is CASSLSAGGTDTQYF. The CDR3 DNA sequence: TGTGCCAGCAGCTTGTCGGCGGGGGGCACAGATACGCAGTATTTT.

This clone has just a few counts. The chain recombines TRBV2 with TRBJ1-5, with a weak D call TRBD1 (5 bases). The germline CDR1 and CDR2 sequences are SNHLY and FYNNEI. The CDR3 is 15 amino acids. Deletions cut 7 bases from V and 2 bases from J, with 15 bases between. CDR3 region: CASNPGGFGNQPQHF. CDR3 in DNA: TGTGCCAGCAACCCCGGGGGTTTCGGCAATCAGCCCCAGCATTTT.

This clone was seen only once. The gene calls are TRBV3-1 (or the pseudogene TRBV3-2) and TRBJ2-7; 7 bases match TRBD2. Germline CDR1 LGHDT, CDR2 YNNKEL (reference sequence). J lost 6 bases, V lost 1 base, and 21 bases had no gene match. The CDR3 totals 19 residues. In DNA form, the CDR3 reads TGTGCCAGCAGCCAAGTGGCATCTATAGCGGGTGGGGTCGCGTGCGAGCAGTACTTC. This gives the protein CASSQVASIAGGVACEQYF.

The rearrangement joins TRBV7-9 to TRBJ2-3; TRBD1 agrees at 10 bases. The trim removed 5 bases at V and 2 bases at J, leaving 4 bases unmatched. Per the germline V gene, CDR1 is SEHNR and CDR2 is FQNEAQ (reference sequence). The CDR3 runs to 15 residues. CDR3 sequence: CASSHGQGVTDTQYF. For the CDR3, the DNA is TGTGCCAGCAGCCATGGACAGGGGGTCACAGATACGCAGTATTTT.

The rearrangement joins TRBV7-2 to TRBJ2-7; a possible D gene is TRBD1 (5 bases). V was shortened by 1 base and J by 1 base, with 5 bases between the two germline ends. Germline V gene sequence: CDR1 SGHTA, CDR2 FQGNSA. This CDR3 is 13 amino acids long. The CDR3 region is CASSLDRSYEQYF. The CDR3 DNA reads as TGTGCCAGCAGCTTAGACAGGTCCTACGAGCAGTACTTC.

This clone came up many times. The chain couples TRBV24-1 to TRBJ2-2; D perhaps matches TRBD1 (6 bases). V dropped 0 bases and J dropped 5 bases, with 12 bases sitting between them. The CDR3 totals 16 residues. Germline CDR1 reads KGHDR; CDR2 reads SFDVKD. CDR3 nucleotides: TGTGCCACCAGTGATTTGACGGCAGGGGAGACCGGGGAGCTGTTTTTT. The encoded protein is CATSDLTAGETGELFF.

This rearrangement joins TRBV4-2 to TRBJ2-7, with TRBD2 matching over 7 bases. The CDR3 spans 15 residues. V lost 5 bases, J lost 0 bases, and 7 bases stayed unmatched. CDR1 is LGHNA, CDR2 YNFKEQ, per germline. CDR3: CASSTDSSGSYEQYF. The CDR3 nucleotides read TGTGCCAGCAGCACTGATTCTAGCGGCTCCTACGAGCAGTACTTC.

The CDR3 nucleotides read TGCGCCAGCAGCTTGGAGCCCCAAGAGACCCAGTACTTC. This translates into CASSLEPQETQYF. The rearrangement uses TRBV5-1 and TRBJ2-5; D is unclear. From germline, CDR1 is SGHRS and CDR2 YFSETQ. Trimming stripped 0 bases from V and 1 base from J, with 4 bases between. The CDR3 runs to 13 residues.

The chain carries TRBV9 and TRBJ1-2; 11 bases fit TRBD1. V was pared by 0 bases and J by 9 bases, with 4 bases of the junction left unmatched. The germline gives CDR1 SGDLS, CDR2 YYNGEE. CDR3 size: 14 residues. CDR3: CASSVGRTGGSYTF. The DNA for the CDR3 is TGTGCCAGCAGCGTAGGAAGGACAGGGGGCAGCTACACCTTC.

In nucleotides, the CDR3 is TGTGCCAGCAGCACCACGGACAGGTACTACAATGAGCAGTTCTTC. It yields the protein CASSTTDRYYNEQFF. The chain carries TRBV7-2 and TRBJ2-1; the match to TRBD1 covers 7 bases. With 5 bases clipped from V and 3 bases from J, the junction kept 7 bases outside the gene matches. Germline CDR1 is SGHTA and CDR2 is FQGNSA. This CDR3 is built from 15 residues.

This chain joins TRBV7-2 and TRBJ1-2; tentative D call: TRBD1 (6 bases). Trimming took off 5 bases at V and 4 bases at J, with 20 bases between the two ends. From germline, CDR1 is SGHTA and CDR2 FQGNSA. This CDR3 spans 16 amino acids. The CDR3 sequence is CASSRLRTAGAYGYTF. The CDR3 nucleotides read TGTGCCAGCAGCCGCCTAAGGACAGCCGGGGCCTATGGCTACACCTTC.

The CDR3 DNA is TGTGCCAGCAGCTTAGATAGATGGGACAGCGAATTCACCGGGGAGCTGTTTTTT. Its protein is CASSLDRWDSEFTGELFF. This chain links TRBV11-2 with TRBJ2-2; 7 bases agree with TRBD1. V dropped 0 bases and J dropped 4; count of bases not matched to a gene: 11. This CDR3 comprises 18 residues. CDR1 and CDR2 from the germline V gene are SGHAT and FQNNGV.

This chain uses TRBV30 with TRBJ1-4, with 9 bases that match TRBD1. Germline V gene data show CDR1 as GTSNPN and CDR2 as SVGIG (reference sequence). V lost 4 bases, J lost 7 bases, and 7 bases stayed unmatched. CDR3 length: 14 amino acids. This chain's CDR3 is CAWNRDRVFEKLFF. The CDR3 DNA sequence: TGTGCCTGGAACAGGGACAGGGTATTTGAAAAACTGTTTTTT.

The genes are TRBV4-3 and TRBJ2-3; TRBD1 is a possible D gene (6 bases). Germline V gene sequence: CDR1 LGHNA, CDR2 YSLEER. V was shortened by 5 bases and J by 5 bases, with 29 bases between the two germline ends. The CDR3 is 19 residues long. The CDR3 spells CASSYYPGLRARGLDTQYF. The CDR3 DNA reads TGCGCCAGCAGCTACTATCCTGGGTTGCGTGCCAGGGGTCTAGATACGCAGTATTTT.

The rearrangement links TRBV20-1 to TRBJ2-1; maybe TRBD2 (5 bases). V shed 3 bases and J shed 5 bases, with 20 bases lying between them. This CDR3 is 16 amino acids long. Germline V CDR1 and CDR2: DFQATT, SNEGSKA (reference sequence). CDR3 nucleotide sequence: TGCAGTGCTAGTTCTGGCGTTGTTAGGAGGCACAATGAGCAGTTCTTC. This translates into CSASSGVVRRHNEQFF.

This chain connects TRBV11-3 to TRBJ2-3; 7 bases fit TRBD1. V shed 5 bases, J shed 3 bases, and the junction held 2 bases outside the gene matches. CDR3 length equals 13 residues. In germline, CDR1 is SGHNT, CDR2 YENEEA. CDR3 coding DNA: TGTGCCAGCAGCAACAGGGGAACAGATACGCAGTATTTT. Translated: CASSNRGTDTQYF.

This clone was counted only a few times. The V and J genes are TRBV7-2 and TRBJ2-1; D might be TRBD1 (5 bases). The V end lost 4 bases, the J end lost 4 bases, and 8 bases lay between the germline ends. CDR3 length: 13 residues. In germline, CDR1 is SGHTA, CDR2 FQGNSA. The CDR3 loop reads CASSWTQYNEQFF. DNA of the CDR3: TGTGCCAGCAGCTGGACACAATACAATGAGCAGTTCTTC.

This chain connects TRBV2 to TRBJ2-3; 10 bases fit TRBD1. Unmatched junction bases numbered 6, after V lost 6 bases and J lost 3 bases. The CDR3 covers 15 residues. The germline V gene encodes CDR1 SNHLY and CDR2 FYNNEI. The DNA for the CDR3 is TGTGCCAGCAGACCAGACAGGGGGCTAACAGATACGCAGTATTTT. This translates into CASRPDRGLTDTQYF.

This clone was seen once. V is TRBV5-1 and J is TRBJ2-7, with D tentatively TRBD1 (5 bases). CDR1 is SGHRS and CDR2 is YFSETQ in the germline V gene. Trimming left V 0 bases short and J 6 bases short, with 10 bases between. CDR3 length equals 13 residues. This CDR3 is CASSLGRVAEQYF. CDR3 nucleotide sequence: TGCGCCAGCAGCTTGGGCAGGGTAGCCGAGCAGTACTTC.

The CDR3 here is CASSPSLWETQYF. The CDR3 DNA reads as TGTGCCAGCAGCCCTTCACTGTGGGAGACCCAGTACTTC. The chain recombines TRBV9 with TRBJ2-5; D is unresolved. CDR3 size: 13 residues. Trimming removed 4 bases at V and 5 bases at J, with 12 bases between. CDR1 and CDR2 from the germline V gene are SGDLS and YYNGEE.

V is TRBV2 and J is TRBJ2-3; 8 bases match TRBD2. CDR3 length: 15 amino acids. CDR1 and CDR2 from the germline V gene are SNHLY and FYNNEI. Trimming at V came to 10 bases and at J to 6 bases, leaving 15 bases not matched to a gene. Written as DNA, the CDR3 is TGTGCCACCGCCCCACTAGCGGCGAACGGGGATACGCAGTATTTT. Translation: CATAPLAANGDTQYF.

V gene TRBV5-1 combines with J gene TRBJ2-7; 14 bases are shared with TRBD2. The J segment lost 10 bases and the V segment lost 4 bases, leaving 7 bases of the junction unmatched. There are 14 residues in the CDR3. CDR1 SGHRS and CDR2 YFSETQ come from the germline V gene. CDR3 nucleotide sequence: TGCGCCAGCAGCCTCGGGACTAGCGGGAGTAGACAGTACTTC. This gives the protein CASSLGTSGSRQYF.

The chain combines TRBV7-2 with TRBJ2-7; D is unresolved. Between the trimmed V and J ends, which lost 0 bases and 5 bases, there was a span of 14 bases. The germline V gene encodes CDR1 SGHTA and CDR2 FQGNSA. CDR3 length: 15 amino acids. The CDR3 is CASSLALGRQDEQYF. The CDR3 coding sequence is TGTGCCAGCAGCTTAGCGCTCGGCAGGCAGGACGAGCAGTACTTC.

V is TRBV5-1 and J is TRBJ2-5, with D possibly TRBD1 on 6 matching bases. CDR3 length equals 15 residues. Germline loops: CDR1 SGHRS, CDR2 YFSETQ. V lost 1 base to trimming and J lost 3 bases, with 13 bases between them. CDR3 sequence: CASSLNPGHEETQYF. CDR3 in DNA: TGCGCCAGCAGCTTGAATCCGGGACACGAAGAGACCCAGTACTTC.

V usage is TRBV21-1 and J usage is TRBJ1-1. TRBV21-1 is a pseudogene locus. The CDR3 totals 22 residues. This chain's CDR3 is CASSKEAGDQEEGRLPDTEAFF. CDR3 sequence (DNA): TGTGCCAGCAGCAAAGAAGCGGGAGATCAAGAAGAAGGACGGCTCCCCGACACTGAAGCTTTCTTT.